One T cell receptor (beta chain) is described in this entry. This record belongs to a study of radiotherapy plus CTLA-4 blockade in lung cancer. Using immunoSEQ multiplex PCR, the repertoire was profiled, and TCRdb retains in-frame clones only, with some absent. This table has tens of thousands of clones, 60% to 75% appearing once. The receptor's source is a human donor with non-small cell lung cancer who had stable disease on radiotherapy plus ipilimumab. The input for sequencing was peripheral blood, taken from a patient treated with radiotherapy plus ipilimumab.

CDR3 DNA sequence: TGTGCCAGCAGCTTTCAGGGTCCCTCCTACGAGCAGTACTTC. This sequence encodes CASSFQGPSYEQYF. The chain joins TRBV5-6 to TRBJ2-7; TRBD1 is a possible D gene (5 bases). V was pared by 2 bases and J by 0 bases, with 9 bases between. The CDR3 contains 14 residues. Looked up from germline, CDR1 is SGHDT and CDR2 is YYEEEE.